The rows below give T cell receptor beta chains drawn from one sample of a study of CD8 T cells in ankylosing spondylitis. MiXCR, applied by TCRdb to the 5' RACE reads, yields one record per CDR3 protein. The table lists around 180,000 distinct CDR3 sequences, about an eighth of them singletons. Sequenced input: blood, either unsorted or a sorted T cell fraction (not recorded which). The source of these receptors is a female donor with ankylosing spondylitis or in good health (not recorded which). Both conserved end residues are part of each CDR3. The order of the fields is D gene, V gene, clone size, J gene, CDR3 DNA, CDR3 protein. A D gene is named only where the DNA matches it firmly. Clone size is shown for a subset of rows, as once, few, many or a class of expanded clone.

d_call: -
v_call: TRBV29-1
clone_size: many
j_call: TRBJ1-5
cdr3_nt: TGCAGCGTTGGGGACCCGAATCAGCCCCAGCATTTT
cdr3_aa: CSVGDPNQPQHF

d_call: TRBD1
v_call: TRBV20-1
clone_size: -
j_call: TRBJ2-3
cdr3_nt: TGCAGTGCGCAACCGGGACAGGGGACAGATACGCAGTATTTT
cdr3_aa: CSAQPGQGTDTQYF

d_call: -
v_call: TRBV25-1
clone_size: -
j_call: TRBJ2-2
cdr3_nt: TGTGCCAGCAGTTCCGAGGGCTGGGGGAACACCGGGGAGCTGTTTTTT
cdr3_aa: CASSSEGWGNTGELFF

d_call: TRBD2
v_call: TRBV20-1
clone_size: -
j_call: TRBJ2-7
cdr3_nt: TGCAGTGCTAGAGATGGTACGCTAGCGGGAGCGTGGTCCTACGAGCAGTACTTC
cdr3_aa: CSARDGTLAGAWSYEQYF

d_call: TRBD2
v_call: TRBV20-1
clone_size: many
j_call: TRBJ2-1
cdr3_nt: TGCAGTGCTAGATCTAGCGGGAGGATCTACAATGAGCAGTTCTTC
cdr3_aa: CSARSSGRIYNEQFF

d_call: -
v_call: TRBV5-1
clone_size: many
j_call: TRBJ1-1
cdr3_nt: TGCGCCAGCAGCTTGTTTTCCACACGGGCAAACACTGAAGCTTTCTTT
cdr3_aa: CASSLFSTRANTEAFF

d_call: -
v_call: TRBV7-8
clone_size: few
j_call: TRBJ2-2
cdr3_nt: TGTGCCAGCAGCTTAGGGGAGACCCGTAACGGGGAGCTGTTTTTT
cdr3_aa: CASSLGETRNGELFF

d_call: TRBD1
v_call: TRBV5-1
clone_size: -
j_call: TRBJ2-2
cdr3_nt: TGCGCCAGCAGCTCAAGTGGACAGGGACTGAACACCGGGGAGCTGTTTTTT
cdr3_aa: CASSSSGQGLNTGELFF

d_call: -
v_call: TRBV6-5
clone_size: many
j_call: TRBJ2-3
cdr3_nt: TGTGCCAGCAGTTACAATAGCGGTAGCACAGATACGCAGTATTTT
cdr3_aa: CASSYNSGSTDTQYF

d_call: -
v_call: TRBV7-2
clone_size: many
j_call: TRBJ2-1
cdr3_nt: TGTGCCAGCAGCCGGTTCCTTAACTTAGTCGATGAGCAGTTCTTC
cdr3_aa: CASSRFLNLVDEQFF

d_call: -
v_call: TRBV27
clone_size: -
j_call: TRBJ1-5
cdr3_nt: TGTGCCAGCAGTTTATTTTCCGGGACGGGTCAGCCCCAGCATTTT
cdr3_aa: CASSLFSGTGQPQHF

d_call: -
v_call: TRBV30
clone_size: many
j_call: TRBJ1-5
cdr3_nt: TGTGCCTGGAGCCCGCCAAAAGGGTACAATCAGCCCCAGCATTTT
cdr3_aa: CAWSPPKGYNQPQHF

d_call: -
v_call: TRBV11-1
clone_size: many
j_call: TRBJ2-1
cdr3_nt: TGTGCCAGCAGCTTACGAGGAGGATACAATGAGCAGTTCTTC
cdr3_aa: CASSLRGGYNEQFF

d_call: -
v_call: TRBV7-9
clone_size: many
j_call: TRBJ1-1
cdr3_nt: TGTGCCAGCAGCTTAAGTGGCCTGAACACTGAAGCTTTCTTT
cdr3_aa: CASSLSGLNTEAFF

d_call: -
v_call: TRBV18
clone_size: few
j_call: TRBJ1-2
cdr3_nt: TGTGCCAGCTCACCACAGGCCAGCAACTATGGCTACACCTTC
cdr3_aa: CASSPQASNYGYTF

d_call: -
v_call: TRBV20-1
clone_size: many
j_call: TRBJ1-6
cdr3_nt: TGCAGTGCTAGGGCAACCACCGGTTCACCCCTCCACTTT
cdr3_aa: CSARATTGSPLHF

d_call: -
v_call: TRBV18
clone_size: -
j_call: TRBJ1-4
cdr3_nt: TGTGCCAGCTCCCCAGGGATAACGAACGAAAAACTGTTTTTT
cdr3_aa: CASSPGITNEKLFF

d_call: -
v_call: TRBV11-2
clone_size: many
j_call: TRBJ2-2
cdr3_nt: TGTGCCAGCAGCCGGGGAACCTTCGGGCATGGTGTTACCGGGGAGCTGTTTTTT
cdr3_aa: CASSRGTFGHGVTGELFF

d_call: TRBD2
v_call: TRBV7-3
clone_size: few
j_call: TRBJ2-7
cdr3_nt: TGTGCCAGCAGCTTTAAACTAGCGGGAGAATCCGAGCAGTACTTC
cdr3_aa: CASSFKLAGESEQYF

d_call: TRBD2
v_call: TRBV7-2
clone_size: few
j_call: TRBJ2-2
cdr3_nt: TGTGCCAGCAGCTTTACCGGGACTAGAAACACCGGGGAGCTGTTTTTT
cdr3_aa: CASSFTGTRNTGELFF

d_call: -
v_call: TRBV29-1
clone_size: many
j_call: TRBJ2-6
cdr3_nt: TGCAGCGTTGAAGGGGACGGGGCCAACGTCCTGACTTTC
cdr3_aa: CSVEGDGANVLTF